This TCR beta chain was sequenced during a study of a mutant IDH1 vaccine in newly diagnosed glioma. Looking at the study overall: Most patients had received both radiotherapy and temozolomide, the prior options being radiotherapy, temozolomide, or both.

Described time point: baseline, week 1 (first vaccination visit). Treatment defined: pre-vaccination baseline after standard-of-care therapy. The CDR3 is 16 amino acids. The germline V gene encodes CDR1 SGHTA and CDR2 FQGNSA. V lost 4 bases to trimming and J lost 2 bases; unmatched junction nucleotides: 4. Study-wide findings and caveats: Changes in top peripheral clonotypes did not appear linked to pseudoprogression. Patients showed vaccine-induced immune responses at a rate of 93.3%.

As concerns this clone: Its target is not known.

The repertoire was sequenced with immunoSEQ multiplex PCR; TCRdb's copy has only in-frame clones and lacks some. Counted here are around 15,000 clones, over 75% occurring once; the ten biggest clones make up roughly 10%. The starting material was PBMCs, obtained from a glioma patient treated with radiotherapy, temozolomide or both. V is TRBV7-2 and J is TRBJ2-3, with 12 positions matching TRBD2. The clonotype was recovered from a woman aged 40 to 50 with glioma. Some clones in this sample may be carry-over from other donors' samples. Here the CDR3 reads CASSSTSGGLTDTQYF. In DNA form, the CDR3 reads TGTGCCAGCAGCTCGACTAGCGGGGGCCTCACAGATACGCAGTATTTT.